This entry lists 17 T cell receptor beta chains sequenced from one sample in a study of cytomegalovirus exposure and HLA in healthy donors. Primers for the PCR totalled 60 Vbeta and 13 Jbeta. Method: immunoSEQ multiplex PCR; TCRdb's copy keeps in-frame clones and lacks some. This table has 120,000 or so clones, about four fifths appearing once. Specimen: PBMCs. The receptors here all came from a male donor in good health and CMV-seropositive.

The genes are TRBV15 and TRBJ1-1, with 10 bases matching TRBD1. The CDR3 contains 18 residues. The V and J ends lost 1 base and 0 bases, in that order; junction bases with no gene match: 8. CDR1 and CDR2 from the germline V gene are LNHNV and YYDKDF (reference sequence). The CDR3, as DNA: TGTGCCACCAGCAGAGGACAGGGGGCGCTTAGGGTGAACACTGAAGCTTTCTTT. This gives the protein CATSRGQGALRVNTEAFF. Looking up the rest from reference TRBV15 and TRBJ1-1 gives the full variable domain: DAMVIQNPRYQVTQFGKPVTLSCSQTLNHNVMYWYQQKSSQAPKLLFHYYDKDFNNEADTPDNFQSRRPNTSFCFLDIRSPGLGDTAMYLCATSRGQGALRVNTEAFFGQGTRLTVV.

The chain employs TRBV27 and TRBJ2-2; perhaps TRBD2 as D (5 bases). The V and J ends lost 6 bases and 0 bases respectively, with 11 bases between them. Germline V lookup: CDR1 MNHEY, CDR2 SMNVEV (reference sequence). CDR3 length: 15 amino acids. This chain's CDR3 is CASRPHGTNTGELFF. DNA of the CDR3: TGTGCCAGCAGGCCCCACGGGACGAACACCGGGGAGCTGTTTTTT.

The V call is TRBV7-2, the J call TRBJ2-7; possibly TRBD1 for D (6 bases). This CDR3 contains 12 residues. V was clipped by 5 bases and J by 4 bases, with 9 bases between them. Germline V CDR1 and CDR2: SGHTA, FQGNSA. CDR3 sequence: CASSPTGYEQYF. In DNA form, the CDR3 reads TGTGCCAGCAGCCCCACAGGGTACGAGCAGTACTTC. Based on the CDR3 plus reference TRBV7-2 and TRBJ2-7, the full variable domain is GAGVSQSPSNKVTEKGKDVELRCDPISGHTALYWYRQSLGQGLEFLIYFQGNSAPDKSGLPSDRFSAERTGGSVSTLTIQRTQQEDSAVYLCASSPTGYEQYFGPGTRLTVT.

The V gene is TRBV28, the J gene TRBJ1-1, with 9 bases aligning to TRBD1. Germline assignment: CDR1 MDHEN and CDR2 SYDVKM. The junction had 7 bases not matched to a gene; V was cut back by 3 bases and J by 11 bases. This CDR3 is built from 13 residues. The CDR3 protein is CASSLPHRGPAFF. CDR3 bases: TGTGCCAGCAGTTTGCCACACAGGGGGCCGGCTTTCTTT. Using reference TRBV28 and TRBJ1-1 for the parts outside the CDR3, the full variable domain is DVKVTQSSRYLVKRTGEKVFLECVQDMDHENMFWYRQDPGLGLRLIYFSYDVKMKEKGDIPEGYSVSREKKERFSLILESASTNQTSMYLCASSLPHRGPAFFGQGTRLTVV.

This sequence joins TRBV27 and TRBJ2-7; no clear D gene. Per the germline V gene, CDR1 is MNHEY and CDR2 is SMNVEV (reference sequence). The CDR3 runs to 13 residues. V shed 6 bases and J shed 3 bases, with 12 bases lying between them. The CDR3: CASSLGPIYEQYF. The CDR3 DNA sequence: TGTGCCAGCAGCCTAGGTCCCATCTACGAGCAGTACTTC.

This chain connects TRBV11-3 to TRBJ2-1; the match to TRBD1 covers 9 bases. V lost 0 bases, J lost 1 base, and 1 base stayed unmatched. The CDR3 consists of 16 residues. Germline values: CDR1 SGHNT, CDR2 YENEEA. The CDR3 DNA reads TGTGCCAGCAGCTTAGAAGGGACAGGGTCCTACAATGAGCAGTTCTTC. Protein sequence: CASSLEGTGSYNEQFF.

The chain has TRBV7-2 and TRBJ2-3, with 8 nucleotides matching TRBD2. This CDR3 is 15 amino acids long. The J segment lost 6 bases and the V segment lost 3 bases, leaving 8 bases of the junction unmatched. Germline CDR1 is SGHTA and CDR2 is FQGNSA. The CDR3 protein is CASSFTSGSLDTQYF. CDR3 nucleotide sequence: TGTGCCAGCAGCTTCACAAGCGGGAGTCTTGATACGCAGTATTTT.

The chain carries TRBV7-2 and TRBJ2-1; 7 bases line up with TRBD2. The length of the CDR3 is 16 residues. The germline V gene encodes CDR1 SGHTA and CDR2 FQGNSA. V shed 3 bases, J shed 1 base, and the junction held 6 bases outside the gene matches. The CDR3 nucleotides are TGTGCCAGCAGCTTCGTGGCGGGAGTTTCCTACAATGAGCAGTTCTTC. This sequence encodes CASSFVAGVSYNEQFF.

CDR3 DNA sequence: TGTGCCAGCAGCTCCCGGGACAGGTCCTACGAGCAGTACTTC. It yields the protein CASSSRDRSYEQYF. The chain uses TRBV7-8 and TRBJ2-7; 8 bases match TRBD1. V was clipped by 4 bases and J by 1 base; unmatched bases: 3. The CDR3 totals 14 residues. The germline V gene encodes CDR1 SGHVS and CDR2 FQNEAQ.

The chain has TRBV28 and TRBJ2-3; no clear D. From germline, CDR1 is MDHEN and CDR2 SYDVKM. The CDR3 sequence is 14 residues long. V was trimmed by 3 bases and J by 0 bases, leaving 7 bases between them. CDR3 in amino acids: CASSFPGSTDTQYF. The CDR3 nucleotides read TGTGCCAGCAGTTTCCCCGGGAGCACAGATACGCAGTATTTT.

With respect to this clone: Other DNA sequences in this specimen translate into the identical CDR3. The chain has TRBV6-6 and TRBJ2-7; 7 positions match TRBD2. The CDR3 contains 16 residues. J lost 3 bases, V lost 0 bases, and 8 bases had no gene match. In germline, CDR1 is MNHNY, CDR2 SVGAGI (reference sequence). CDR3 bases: TGTGCCAGCAGTTACTCGACAAGCGGGAATGACTACGAGCAGTACTTC. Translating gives CASSYSTSGNDYEQYF.

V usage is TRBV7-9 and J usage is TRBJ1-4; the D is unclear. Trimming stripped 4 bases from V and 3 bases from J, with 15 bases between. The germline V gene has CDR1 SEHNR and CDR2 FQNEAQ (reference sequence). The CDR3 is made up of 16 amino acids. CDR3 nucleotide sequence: TGTGCCAGCAGCTCCTCCGAAGACGGGGCTAATGAAAAACTGTTTTTT. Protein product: CASSSSEDGANEKLFF.

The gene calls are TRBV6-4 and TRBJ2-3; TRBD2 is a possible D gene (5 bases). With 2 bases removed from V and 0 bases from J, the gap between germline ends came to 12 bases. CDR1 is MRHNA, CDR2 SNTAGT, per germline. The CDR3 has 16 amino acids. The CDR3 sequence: CASSDGSSASTDTQYF. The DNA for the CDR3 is TGTGCCAGCAGTGACGGGAGCTCAGCTAGCACAGATACGCAGTATTTT.

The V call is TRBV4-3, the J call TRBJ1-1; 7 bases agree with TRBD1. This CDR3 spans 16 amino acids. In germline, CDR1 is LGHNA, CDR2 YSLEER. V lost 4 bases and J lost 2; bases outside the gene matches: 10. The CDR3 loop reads CASSLLQDRPNTEAFF. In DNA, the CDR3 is TGCGCCAGCAGCCTCTTGCAGGACAGGCCAAACACTGAAGCTTTCTTT.

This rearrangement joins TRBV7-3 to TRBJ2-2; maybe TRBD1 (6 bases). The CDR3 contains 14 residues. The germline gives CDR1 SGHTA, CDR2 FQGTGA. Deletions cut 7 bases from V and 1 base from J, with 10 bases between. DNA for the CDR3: TGTGCCAGCACCCTGGACAGGAACACCGGGGAGCTGTTTTTT. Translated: CASTLDRNTGELFF.

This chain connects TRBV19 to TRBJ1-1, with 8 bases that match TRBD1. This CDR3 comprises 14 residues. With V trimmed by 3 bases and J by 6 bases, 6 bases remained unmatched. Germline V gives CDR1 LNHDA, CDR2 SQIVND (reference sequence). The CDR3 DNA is TGTGCCAGTAGTATTGGACAGGGAAGGCCTGAAGCTTTCTTT. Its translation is CASSIGQGRPEAFF.

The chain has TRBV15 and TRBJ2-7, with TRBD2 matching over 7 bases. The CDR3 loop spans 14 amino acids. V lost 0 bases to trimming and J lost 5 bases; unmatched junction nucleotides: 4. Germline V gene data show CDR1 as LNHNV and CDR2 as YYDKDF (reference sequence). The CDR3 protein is CATSREATSDEQYF. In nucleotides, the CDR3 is TGTGCCACCAGCAGAGAGGCTACTAGCGACGAGCAGTACTTC.